This TCR beta chain was profiled in a study of blood T cell repertoires in COVID-19. Study details: Samples taken during acute and convalescent COVID-19 were collected in the United States, Italy and Spain.

Sequencing was performed with immunoSEQ multiplex PCR; in TCRdb, only in-frame clones are kept and a portion is missing. The sample contains hundreds of thousands of clones, about nine tenths of which appear only once. CDR1 is SGHDT, CDR2 YYEEEE, per germline. The CDR3 consists of 16 residues. Trimming took 2 bases from V and 0 from J; bases not matched to a gene: 7. The sample was peripheral blood. The gene calls are TRBV5-6 and TRBJ1-1, with 7 bases lining up with TRBD1. The receptor was derived from a woman aged 65 to 85 with COVID-19, enrolled during active disease. The CDR3 DNA follows: TGTGCCAGCAGCTTTAGGGGGCCTCCTTTGAACACTGAAGCTTTCTTT. Translated, it gives CASSFRGPPLNTEAFF.